Each of the 25 T cell receptor beta chains below was sequenced from the same sample in a study of T cells in Graves' hyperthyroidism and ophthalmopathy. TCR beta CDR3 region amplification was performed from RNA transcripts. HTBI primers drove first-round RT-PCR of the TCR CDR3. TCRdb re-analysed the multiplex PCR reads in MiXCR, keeping a single row per CDR3 protein. The profile shows approximately 330,000 distinct CDR3 sequences, roughly 15% of them singletons. Sequenced material: blood. The source is a woman between 40 and 55 years old with Graves' ophthalmopathy.

This clonotype appeared many times. V and J are TRBV6-1 and TRBJ1-2; tentatively, D is TRBD1 (5 bases). The CDR3 sequence is 16 residues long. The germline V gene encodes CDR1 MNHNS and CDR2 SASEGT. V was trimmed by 5 bases and J by 2 bases, leaving 18 bases between them. The CDR3 DNA sequence: TGTGCCAGCAGTTATTCATCGGGACGTACGAACTATGGCTACACCTTC. Amino acid sequence: CASSYSSGRTNYGYTF.

The chain links TRBV5-1 to TRBJ2-7; no clear D. Germline CDR1 SGHRS, CDR2 YFSETQ. The V end lost 2 bases, the J end lost 2 bases, and 8 bases lay between the germline ends. The CDR3 runs 13 residues. The CDR3, as DNA: TGCGCCAGCAGCTTCCTTCCTACCTACGAGCAGTACTTC. As protein: CASSFLPTYEQYF.

Remarks on this clonotype: Possible read error: a much larger clone is one base away. J is TRBJ1-6 and V is TRBV28, with D possibly TRBD1 on 5 matching bases. CDR3 size: 15 residues. The V gene's germline CDR1 is MDHEN and CDR2 SYDVKM. As DNA, the CDR3 is TGTGCCAGCGGTTTACCAGGGACGGTGGATTCACCCCTCCACTTT. Amino acids: CASGLPGTVDSPLHF. The variable domain in full, with the rest retrieved from reference TRBV28 and TRBJ1-6, is DVKVTQSSRYLVKRTGEKVFLECVQDMDHENMFWYRQDPGLGLRLIYFSYDVKMKEKGDIPEGYSVSREKKERFSLILESASTNQTSMYLCASGLPGTVDSPLHFGNGTRLTVT.

The genes are TRBV7-2 and TRBJ2-5, with D uncertain. The J call could be wrong; TRBJ2-1 is a better fit for the DNA end. This CDR3 contains 15 residues. In germline, CDR1 is SGHTA, CDR2 FQGNSA. The CDR3 reads CASSLAPHQQETQFF. The CDR3 DNA sequence: TGTGCCAGCAGCTTAGCGCCCCACCAACAAGAGACCCAGTTCTTC.

This clonotype was counted between two and nine times. This chain's CDR3 is CASSDHLARVVATQYF. The CDR3 DNA sequence: TGTGCCAGCAGTGACCACCTAGCGCGGGTAGTTGCTACGCAGTATTTT. The rearrangement uses TRBV27 and TRBJ2-3; D perhaps matches TRBD2 (6 bases). The CDR3 length is 16 residues. V was shortened by 5 bases and J by 8 bases, with 23 bases between the two germline ends. The V gene's germline CDR1 is MNHEY and CDR2 SMNVEV (reference sequence).

This clonotype was seen repeatedly, ten times or more. J is TRBJ2-1 and V is TRBV28; 12 bases are shared with TRBD2. Germline assignment: CDR1 MDHEN and CDR2 SYDVKM. The ends lost 5 bases at V and 1 base at J; junction bases unmatched: 3. The CDR3 has 16 amino acids. CDR3 DNA: TGTGCCAGCAGTCCAGGACTAGCGGGATCCTACAATGAGCAGTTCTTC. Amino acids: CASSPGLAGSYNEQFF.

This clonotype has at least ten counts. The chain carries TRBV30 and TRBJ2-1; 9 bases agree with TRBD2. The germline CDR1 and CDR2 sequences are GTSNPN and SVGIG (reference sequence). The CDR3 has 17 residues. After removal of 2 bases from V and 4 bases from J, the junction contained 12 bases not matched to a gene. The CDR3 DNA follows: TGTGCCTGGAGTCCCACTAGAATAGCGGGAGAGTACAATGAGCAGTTCTTC. This translates into CAWSPTRIAGEYNEQFF. Full variable domain (outside the CDR3, taken from reference TRBV30 and TRBJ2-1): SQTIHQWPATLVQPVGSPLSLECTVEGTSNPNLYWYRQAAGRGLQLLFYSVGIGQISSEVPQNLSASRPQDRQFILSSKKLLLSDSGFYLCAWSPTRIAGEYNEQFFGPGTRLTVL.

The chain carries TRBV19 and TRBJ1-1; 9 bases match TRBD1. CDR1 and CDR2 from the germline V gene are LNHDA and SQIVND (reference sequence). J lost 4 bases, V lost 7 bases, and 4 bases had no gene match. The CDR3 extends over 13 amino acids. This CDR3 is CASNRGPLTEAFF. For the CDR3, the DNA is TGTGCCAGTAACAGGGGGCCGCTCACTGAAGCTTTCTTT. The full variable domain, its missing parts supplied by reference TRBV19 and TRBJ1-1, is DGGITQSPKYLFRKEGQNVTLSCEQNLNHDAMYWYRQDPGQGLRLIYYSQIVNDFQKGDIAEGYSVSREKKESFPLTVTSAQKNPTAFYLCASNRGPLTEAFFGQGTRLTVV.

This clonotype occurred many times. J is TRBJ2-1 and V is TRBV20-1, with TRBD1 as a possible D gene (5 bases). Trimming removed 1 base at V and 8 bases at J, with 18 bases between. The CDR3 has 15 residues. Germline CDR1 DFQATT, CDR2 SNEGSKA (reference sequence). The CDR3, as DNA: TGCAGTGCTAGAGCCCTTCAGCGAGTAGGGGATGAGCAGTTCTTC. Translating it yields CSARALQRVGDEQFF.

This clonotype was counted ten times or more. V gene TRBV7-2 combines with J gene TRBJ1-2, with a possible D match to TRBD1 (5 bases). The length of the CDR3 is 13 residues. The germline V gene encodes CDR1 SGHTA and CDR2 FQGNSA. V was clipped by 4 bases and J by 3 bases, with 9 bases between them. The DNA of the CDR3 is TGTGCCAGCAGCTCACTGGGGGACTATGGCTACACCTTC. Its translation: CASSSLGDYGYTF.

The chain recombines TRBV27 with TRBJ2-6; D is undetermined. The CDR3 sequence is 18 residues long. Per the germline V gene, CDR1 is MNHEY and CDR2 is SMNVEV (reference sequence). Trimming removed 2 bases from V and 0 bases from J, with 14 bases in between. CDR3 nucleotides: TGTGCCAGCAGTTTAGTCAGAGGCACGGGCTCTGGGGCCAACGTCCTGACTTTC. It codes for CASSLVRGTGSGANVLTF.

This clonotype was recorded many times. This chain joins TRBV12-3 or TRBV12-4 and TRBJ2-5, with 10 bases aligning to TRBD2. With V trimmed by 3 bases and J by 2 bases, 3 bases remained unmatched. This CDR3 is 15 amino acids long. CDR3 sequence (DNA): TGTGCCAGCAGTTTGGGACTAGCGACTCAAGAGACCCAGTACTTC. Translating gives CASSLGLATQETQYF.

This clonotype was observed a few times. A much larger clone sits a single nucleotide away, making a read error possible. This chain uses TRBV27 with TRBJ2-7, with D maybe TRBD2 (5 bases). CDR3 length equals 14 residues. The germline CDR1 and CDR2 sequences are MNHEY and SMNVEV (reference sequence). The V end lost 3 bases, the J end lost 2 bases, and 11 bases lay between the germline ends. The CDR3 loop is CASSLRRGTYEQYF. The CDR3 nucleotides read TGTGCCAGCAGTTTGCGACGGGGAACCTACGAGCAGTACTTC.

The chain has TRBV5-1 and TRBJ1-2, with D perhaps TRBD1 (6 bases). The CDR3 runs to 15 residues. Looked up from germline, CDR1 is SGHRS and CDR2 is YFSETQ. Trimming removed 0 bases at V and 4 bases at J, with 13 bases between. CDR3 in DNA: TGCGCCAGCAGCTTGGGGCCAGGGGATGGCTATGGCTACACCTTC. Its translation: CASSLGPGDGYGYTF.

The table lists this clonotype with many counts. V usage is TRBV2 and J usage is TRBJ1-1; 10 bases line up with TRBD1. The length of the CDR3 is 15 residues. CDR1 and CDR2 (germline): SNHLY, FYNNEI. V lost 3 bases, J lost 4 bases, and 5 bases stayed unmatched. The CDR3, as DNA: TGTGCCAGCAGTGACGGGACAGGGGCGGCCACTGAAGCTTTCTTT. It yields the protein CASSDGTGAATEAFF.

This clonotype was seen at least ten times. V and J are TRBV7-9 and TRBJ2-1; D gene ambiguous. Trimming cost V 1 base and J 8 bases, with 9 bases left between them. There are 13 residues in the CDR3. The V gene's germline CDR1 is SEHNR and CDR2 FQNEAQ (reference sequence). The CDR3 region has the DNA TGTGCCAGCAGCTTAGTTCGGTTCGATGAGCAGTTCTTC. It is translated as CASSLVRFDEQFF.

The V gene is TRBV5-6, the J gene TRBJ2-5; D is uncertain. The germline V gene has CDR1 SGHDT and CDR2 YYEEEE. This CDR3 region has 14 residues. With 0 bases removed from V and 0 bases from J, the gap between germline ends came to 6 bases. Here the CDR3 DNA reads TGTGCCAGCAGCTTGGCTCCGTACCAAGAGACCCAGTACTTC. Protein sequence: CASSLAPYQETQYF. Complete variable domain (other parts from reference TRBV5-6 and TRBJ2-5): DAGVTQSPTHLIKTRGQQVTLRCSPKSGHDTVSWYQQALGQGPQFIFQYYEEEERQRGNFPDRFSGHQFPNYSSELNVNALLLGDSALYLCASSLAPYQETQYFGPGTRLLVL.

J is TRBJ2-3 and V is TRBV18; D is unresolved. V was cut by 3 bases and J by 5 bases, with 18 bases left in between. The CDR3 runs to 16 residues. Per the germline V gene, CDR1 is KGHSH and CDR2 is LQKENI. CDR3 sequence: CASSPRPVSVRDTQYF. In DNA form, the CDR3 reads TGTGCCAGCTCACCTAGGCCCGTTTCAGTTAGAGATACGCAGTATTTT.

Ten or more counts support this clonotype. The J gene is TRBJ2-2, the V gene TRBV19; TRBD2 agrees at 7 bases. The junction had 4 bases not matched to a gene; V was cut back by 6 bases and J by 3 bases. Germline V lookup: CDR1 LNHDA, CDR2 SQIVND (reference sequence). The CDR3 contains 14 residues. The CDR3 region is CASRTSHHTGELFF. The CDR3 nucleotides are TGTGCCAGTAGGACTAGCCATCACACCGGGGAGCTGTTTTTT.

A few counts support this clonotype. The chain links TRBV7-9 to TRBJ2-3; maybe TRBD2 (6 bases). This CDR3 has 15 residues. Germline CDR1 SEHNR, CDR2 FQNEAQ (reference sequence). The V end lost 5 bases, the J end lost 2 bases, and 14 bases lay between the germline ends. CDR3 protein: CASSLMRDFTDTQYF. Written as DNA, the CDR3 is TGTGCCAGCAGCCTTATGCGGGACTTCACAGATACGCAGTATTTT.

This clonotype was detected ten times or more. The genes are TRBV15 and TRBJ2-1; 9 bases fit TRBD1. Trimming took 0 bases from V and 8 from J; bases not matched to a gene: 5. CDR1 and CDR2 (germline): LNHNV, YYDKDF (reference sequence). The CDR3 runs 15 residues. CDR3 in DNA: TGTGCCACCAGCAGAGAAGGGACAGGGATAGATGAGCAGTTCTTC. Encoded protein: CATSREGTGIDEQFF.

This clonotype was counted ten times or more. The chain uses TRBV12-3 or TRBV12-4 and TRBJ1-3; D is ambiguous. The CDR3 totals 14 residues. The V gene lost 7 bases and the J gene lost 4 bases, with 14 bases spanning the gap. This chain's CDR3 is CASKKTSSGNTIYF. The CDR3 nucleotides read TGTGCCAGCAAAAAAACAAGTTCCGGAAACACCATATATTTT.

This clonotype was found many times. The genes are TRBV2 and TRBJ2-7, with 7 bases lining up with TRBD1. Germline assignment: CDR1 SNHLY and CDR2 FYNNEI. J gave up 6 bases and V 6 bases, and 11 bases lay outside the gene matches. This CDR3 has 14 residues. CDR3 in DNA: TGTGCCAGCAGCAAAGACAGGGTGAGGAGCGAGCAGTACTTC. Protein: CASSKDRVRSEQYF.

This clonotype was recorded at least ten times. The rearrangement joins TRBV7-9 to TRBJ2-1; 12 bases fit TRBD2. Germline V gives CDR1 SEHNR, CDR2 FQNEAQ (reference sequence). The CDR3 is 15 residues long. Trimming at V came to 5 bases and at J to 7 bases, leaving 6 bases not matched to a gene. The CDR3 DNA follows: TGTGCCAGCAGCCGACTAGCGGGAGTCTTAAATGAGCAGTTCTTC. Amino acid sequence: CASSRLAGVLNEQFF.

As to this clonotype: The germline gene is not matched at one end of the junction; a read error may be the cause. The V call is TRBV11-2, the J call TRBJ2-2; weak D call: TRBD1 (5 bases). Germline CDR1 reads SGHAT; CDR2 reads FQNNGV. CDR3 length: 13 residues. The CDR3 loop is CASTLFWGEELFF. The CDR3 nucleotides are TGTGCCAGCACCTTATTTTGGGGCGAGGAGCTGTTTTTT.